Below are 18 T cell receptor beta chains sequenced from a single sample in a study of preoperative IRX-2 immunotherapy in early breast cancer. Some clones are missing from TCRdb's copy, which holds only in-frame ones; the method was immunoSEQ multiplex PCR. This sample yields approximately 27,000 clones, of which about 81% are seen a single time; about 1.2% belongs to the top ten. Treatment noted: preoperative locoregional IRX-2 cytokine immunotherapy. The input for sequencing was lymph node tissue, taken after IRX-2 immunotherapy. These receptors were taken from a human donor with breast cancer.

The genes are TRBV28 and TRBJ2-3; 8 bases are shared with TRBD1. The V gene's germline CDR1 is MDHEN and CDR2 SYDVKM. V trimming: 11 bases; J trimming: 1 base; junction bases outside the gene matches: 8. The CDR3 has 14 residues. In DNA form, the CDR3 reads TGTGCCGGTCAGGGGGCAGGGGGCACAGATACGCAGTATTTT. Translation gives CAGQGAGGTDTQYF.

This clone was counted only a few times. V usage is TRBV6-8 and J usage is TRBJ2-3, with 13 bases matching TRBD2. V lost 0 bases, J lost 8 bases, and 11 bases stayed unmatched. CDR3 length: 18 amino acids. In germline, CDR1 is MNHGY, CDR2 SAAAGT. The CDR3 spells CASSYSRRTSGGVGTQYF. CDR3 sequence (DNA): TGTGCCAGCAGTTACTCCCGGCGGACTAGCGGGGGTGTTGGTACGCAGTATTTT.

V is TRBV6-8 and J is TRBJ1-2; D is uncertain. From germline, CDR1 is MNHGY and CDR2 SAAAGT. Trimming removed 5 bases at V and 3 bases at J, with 10 bases between. The CDR3 is 13 amino acids. The chain's CDR3 is CASSDGRYYGYTF. The CDR3 region has the DNA TGTGCCAGCAGTGACGGCAGGTACTATGGCTACACCTTC.

J is TRBJ1-5 and V is TRBV23-1, with D unresolved. TRBV23-1 is flagged as an ORF with uncertain function. The V end lost 0 bases, the J end lost 3 bases, and 9 bases lay between the germline ends. The CDR3 is 15 amino acids. CDR3 protein: CASSQSAGNNQPQHF. The CDR3 coding sequence is TGCGCCAGCAGTCAATCGGCGGGAAACAATCAGCCCCAGCATTTT.

The V and J genes are TRBV6-8 and TRBJ2-7; D tentatively reads TRBD1 or TRBD2 (5 bases each). Deletions cut 2 bases from V and 5 bases from J, with 19 bases between. Germline assignment: CDR1 MNHGY and CDR2 SAAAGT. There are 16 residues in the CDR3. Here the CDR3 reads CASSYDRPLGTHEQYF. CDR3 in DNA: TGTGCCAGCAGTTACGATCGACCCCTGGGGACCCACGAGCAGTACTTC.

This clone was picked up a small number of times. CDR3 region: CASSGGSSNSPLHF. In nucleotides, the CDR3 is TGTGCCAGCAGTGGGGGCAGCTCCAATTCACCCCTCCACTTT. The chain joins TRBV25-1 to TRBJ1-6; D perhaps matches TRBD1 (5 bases). Between the trimmed V and J ends, which lost 4 bases and 7 bases, there was a span of 11 bases. The CDR3 runs to 14 residues. Per germline, CDR1 MGHDK and CDR2 SYGVNS.

The V call is TRBV6-4, the J call TRBJ2-5, with 9 bases fitting TRBD2. Per germline, CDR1 MRHNA and CDR2 SNTAGT. The CDR3 runs 11 residues. Unmatched junction bases numbered 4, after V lost 5 bases and J lost 12 bases. CDR3 nucleotide sequence: TGTGCCAGCAGTTCATCTAGCGGGGAGTACTTC. Translated, it gives CASSSSSGEYF.

V usage is TRBV4-1 and J usage is TRBJ2-1; 16 nucleotides line up with TRBD2. Looked up from germline, CDR1 is MGHRA and CDR2 is YSYEKL. The V and J ends lost 1 base and 8 bases, in that order; junction bases with no gene match: 8. This CDR3 is 18 amino acids long. The CDR3: CASSQVDMGLAGGHEQFF. The CDR3 region has the DNA TGCGCCAGCAGCCAAGTGGACATGGGACTAGCGGGGGGGCATGAGCAGTTCTTC.

This chain connects TRBV29-1 to TRBJ2-5; possible D gene TRBD2, 6 bases. The germline V gene encodes CDR1 SQVTM and CDR2 ANQGSEA. The CDR3 length is 12 residues. The V gene lost 3 bases and the J gene lost 5 bases, with 10 bases spanning the gap. CDR3 nucleotide sequence: TGCAGCGTTGACACTAGCAGGGAGACCCAGTACTTC. Translated: CSVDTSRETQYF.

The genes are TRBV9 and TRBJ2-3; TRBD1 aligns across 7 bases. V shed 3 bases and J 1 base; nucleotides not matched to a gene: 11. CDR1 and CDR2 (germline): SGDLS, YYNGEE. The CDR3 is made up of 17 amino acids. The CDR3 loop is CASSEGASRERTDTQYF. The CDR3 DNA sequence: TGTGCCAGCAGCGAGGGGGCTAGCAGAGAACGCACAGATACGCAGTATTTT.

V is TRBV18 and J is TRBJ1-3; unclear D gene. V lost 3 bases to trimming and J lost 4 bases, with 16 bases between them. The CDR3 has 16 amino acids. Germline-derived CDR1 and CDR2 are KGHSH and LQKENI. CDR3 protein: CASSPPSGFVGNTIYF. The CDR3 DNA is TGTGCCAGCTCACCCCCAAGTGGTTTTGTCGGAAACACCATATATTTT.

The chain employs TRBV19 and TRBJ1-5; 7 nucleotides match TRBD1. Germline lookup yields CDR1 LNHDA and CDR2 SQIVND (reference sequence). There are 16 residues in the CDR3. V dropped 0 bases and J dropped 2; count of bases not matched to a gene: 4. Here the CDR3 DNA reads TGTGCCAGTAGTATAGATTACAGGGGTGGCAATCAGCCCCAGCATTTT. It specifies CASSIDYRGGNQPQHF.

Concerning this clone itself: Sequence at one end of the junction differs from germline and may be a read error. The chain has TRBV10-2 and TRBJ1-2; TRBD1 is a possible D gene (5 bases). The CDR3 is 13 residues long. The germline CDR1 and CDR2 sequences are WSHSY and SAAADI. The CDR3 DNA reads TGCGTCAGCAGTGAGTCGACAGCCTATGGCTACACCTTC. It codes for CVSSESTAYGYTF.

The rearrangement uses TRBV18 and TRBJ1-4, with D possibly being TRBD1 (6 bases). Germline-derived CDR1 and CDR2 are KGHSH and LQKENI. This CDR3 has 14 amino acids. V was trimmed by 3 bases and J by 6 bases, leaving 11 bases between them. The CDR3 loop is CASSPTGHDEKLFF. Here the CDR3 DNA reads TGTGCCAGCTCACCGACGGGACATGATGAAAAACTGTTTTTT.

The V gene is TRBV5-1, the J gene TRBJ1-2, with TRBD1 identical over 8 bases. Germline V lookup: CDR1 SGHRS, CDR2 YFSETQ. Trimming at V came to 3 bases and at J to 4 bases, leaving 11 bases not matched to a gene. The CDR3 extends over 16 amino acids. The CDR3 here is CASSYQMTGATYGYTF. In DNA form, the CDR3 reads TGCGCCAGCAGCTATCAAATGACAGGGGCCACCTATGGCTACACCTTC.

The chain couples TRBV30 to TRBJ1-3, with D tentatively TRBD1 (5 bases). This CDR3 contains 12 residues. Germline assignment: CDR1 GTSNPN and CDR2 SVGIG (reference sequence). Trimming removed 1 base from V and 4 bases from J, with 5 bases in between. CDR3 bases: TGTGCCTGGAGTGAGGGGGGAAACACCATATATTTT. Its protein is CAWSEGGNTIYF.

This clone was found a few times. The chain combines TRBV10-2 with TRBJ1-3; TRBD1 is a possible D gene (5 bases). The ends were cut back, 3 bases at V and 6 bases at J, with 9 bases in the middle. The V gene's germline CDR1 is WSHSY and CDR2 SAAADI. The CDR3 runs 13 residues. Here the CDR3 DNA reads TGCGCCAGCAGTGAACAGGCCGAAAACACCATATATTTT. Protein sequence: CASSEQAENTIYF.

The rearrangement joins TRBV6-8 to TRBJ1-3; 7 bases agree with TRBD1. The V gene's germline CDR1 is MNHGY and CDR2 SAAAGT. The CDR3 is made up of 15 amino acids. V lost 7 bases, J lost 8 bases, and 14 bases stayed unmatched. The CDR3 reads CASISLGTVADTIYF. In DNA form, the CDR3 reads TGTGCCAGCATCTCCCTGGGGACAGTAGCGGACACCATATATTTT.